A selection of T cell receptor beta chains follows, all from one sample in a study of long-term antiretroviral therapy in people with HIV. This table comes from immunoSEQ multiplex PCR, and its TCRdb copy is limited to in-frame clones, with some not included. The sample has fewer than 35,000 clones, around four fifths seen once. Sequencing was performed on unsorted PBMCs, taken 0.4 years before starting antiretroviral therapy. These receptors were taken from a man aged 18 to 30 with HIV. The CDR3 runs from the conserved cysteine through the conserved F or W. Fields, in order: D gene, clone size, J gene, V gene, CDR3 DNA, CDR3 protein. A D gene is named only where the DNA matches it firmly. For some rows the clone size is stated as once, few or many, or as a class when expanded; others skip it.

>TRBD1|once|TRBJ2-1|TRBV6-5
TGTGCCAGCAGCCAAACAGGGGGCGCCTACAATGAGCAGTTCTTC
CASSQTGGAYNEQFF
>TRBD1|few|TRBJ1-2|TRBV15
TGTGCCACCAGCCCGGGACAGGAGCCCTATGGCTACACCTTC
CATSPGQEPYGYTF
>NA|NA|TRBJ2-7|TRBV9
TGTGCCAGCAGCGTAGGACCAGCCTACGAGCAGTACTTC
CASSVGPAYEQYF
>NA|NA|TRBJ2-2|TRBV9
TGTGCCAGCAGCGTAGAAAACAGGGTGACCTACACCGGGGAGCTGTTTTTT
CASSVENRVTYTGELFF
>NA|NA|TRBJ2-5|TRBV18
TGTGCCAGCTCACCCCAAGAGACCCAGTACTTC
CASSPQETQYF
>NA|NA|TRBJ2-7|TRBV7-8
TGTGCCAGCAGCTTAGCAGTAGGAGGACAGTTCGCCTCCTACGAGCAGTACTTC
CASSLAVGGQFASYEQYF
>NA|NA|TRBJ1-5|TRBV13
TGTGCCAGCAGCTTAGGCGGCCGGAATCAGCCCCAGCATTTT
CASSLGGRNQPQHF
>TRBD1|NA|TRBJ1-2|TRBV27
TGTGCCAGCAGTCCGGGACCCGGGACAGGGATCTATGGCTACACCTTC
CASSPGPGTGIYGYTF
>TRBD1|NA|TRBJ1-1|TRBV2
TGTGCCAGCAGTGATGGACAGGGCTTTAGCACTGAAGCTTTCTTT
CASSDGQGFSTEAFF
>NA|once|TRBJ2-5|TRBV5-3
TGTGCCAGAAGCTTGGATTGGAAAGCGGATAAAGAGACCCAGTACTTC
CARSLDWKADKETQYF
>NA|NA|TRBJ1-2|TRBV29-1
TGCAGCGTTGAAAGGCAGCAAGATGGCTACACCTTC
CSVERQQDGYTF
>TRBD1|NA|TRBJ1-2|TRBV11-2
TGTGCCAGCAGCTGGGACAGGGGGAGGTCACTTAGATTAGGCTACACCTTC
CASSWDRGRSLRLGYTF
>TRBD1|once|TRBJ2-6|TRBV7-3
TGTGCCAGCAGCCTGGACAGGACCTCTGGGGCCAACGTCCTGACTTTC
CASSLDRTSGANVLTF
>TRBD1|few|TRBJ2-7|TRBV9
TGTGCCAGCAGCGTAGGGGACAGGAAGACCTACGAGCAGTACTTC
CASSVGDRKTYEQYF
>NA|NA|TRBJ2-1|TRBV11-2
TGTGCCAGCGGCTCCTATGAGCAGTTCTTC
CASGSYEQFF
>TRBD1|NA|TRBJ2-5|TRBV12-5
TGTGCTAGTGGCCCCGGACAGGGGGTCAACCAAGAGACCCAGTACTTC
CASGPGQGVNQETQYF
>TRBD2|NA|TRBJ2-5|TRBV4-1
TGCGCCAGCAGCCAAGGGAGCGGGGGGTTGGAGACCCAGTACTTC
CASSQGSGGLETQYF
>TRBD2|NA|TRBJ2-3|TRBV10-3
TGTGCCATCAGTACTAGCGGTATTCTCACAGATACGCAGTATTTT
CAISTSGILTDTQYF
>NA|NA|TRBJ2-3|TRBV5-1
TGCGCCAGCAGCCGAACAGGGTTCACAGATACGCAGTATTTT
CASSRTGFTDTQYF
>NA|NA|TRBJ2-7|TRBV5-5
TGTGCCAGCAGCTTGTCGAGGGGACATCCCTACGAGCAGTACTTC
CASSLSRGHPYEQYF
>NA|NA|TRBJ2-5|TRBV6-1
TGTGCCAGCAGTGAAACAGGGACGAAGACCCAGTACTTC
CASSETGTKTQYF
>NA|NA|TRBJ2-7|TRBV4-3
TGCGCCAGCAGCCAAGAAGATCAGGCCCTGTACGAGCAGTACTTC
CASSQEDQALYEQYF
>TRBD1|NA|TRBJ2-2|TRBV7-9
TGTGCCAGCAGCTTAGCGACAGGGGGCTTAGAGCTGTTTTTT
CASSLATGGLELFF
>NA|NA|TRBJ1-1|TRBV7-9
TGTGCCAGCAGCCAGATGAACACTGAAGCTTTCTTT
CASSQMNTEAFF
>TRBD2|NA|TRBJ2-1|TRBV7-9
TGTGCCAGCAGCTTAGGGACTAGTCCCAATGAGCAGTTCTTC
CASSLGTSPNEQFF
>NA|few|TRBJ2-2|TRBV19
TGTGCCAGTATTGGGCAGCGGAACACCGGGGAGCTGTTTTTT
CASIGQRNTGELFF
>NA|NA|TRBJ1-5|TRBV6-1
TGTGCCAGCAGTGAGAGAACGGGAAACCAGCCCCAGCATTTT
CASSERTGNQPQHF
>NA|NA|TRBJ1-2|TRBV9
TGTGCCAGCAGCGTAACGGCAGGGATTTCGAGCTACACCTTC
CASSVTAGISSYTF
>NA|NA|TRBJ2-1|TRBV9
TGTGCCAGCAGCGTAGGAGGAGGGGGCGTATACAATGAGCAGTTCTTC
CASSVGGGGVYNEQFF
>NA|NA|TRBJ2-1|TRBV5-1
TGCGCCAGCAGCTTTGGTAGCGAATACAATGAGCAGTTCTTC
CASSFGSEYNEQFF
>TRBD1|NA|TRBJ2-7|TRBV9
TGTGCCAGCAGCGTAGGGACAGGGATCGAGCAGTACTTC
CASSVGTGIEQYF
>NA|NA|TRBJ1-4|TRBV10-3
TGTGCCATCAGTGAGGTCGGGGGAAATGAAAAACTGTTTTTT
CAISEVGGNEKLFF
>NA|NA|TRBJ2-7|TRBV5-5
TGTGCCAGCGTGGTGAGGGAAGGCTACGAGCAGTACTTC
CASVVREGYEQYF
>NA|NA|TRBJ2-3|TRBV7-3
TGTGCCAGCAGCTTAATTAGCGCAGATACGCAGTATTTT
CASSLISADTQYF
>NA|NA|TRBJ2-7|TRBV30
TGTGCCTGGAACAGGGATTTCTACGAGCAGTACTTC
CAWNRDFYEQYF
>TRBD2|NA|TRBJ2-5|TRBV5-1
TGCGCCAGTGGTCGTACCCCACACTTGAGCGGGGCTACAGAGACCCAGTACTTC
CASGRTPHLSGATETQYF
>TRBD1|NA|TRBJ1-2|TRBV5-1
TGCGCCAGCAGCCCGCGGACAGGCTACGGCTACACCTTC
CASSPRTGYGYTF
>NA|NA|TRBJ2-7|TRBV18
TGTGCCAGCTCACCATCGGCAGGGGATCCGATCGAGCAGTACTTC
CASSPSAGDPIEQYF
>TRBD2|few|TRBJ2-7|TRBV7-9
TGTGCCAGCAGCTTCGGACTAGCGGGGCCTGACTACGAGCAGTACTTC
CASSFGLAGPDYEQYF
>TRBD2|NA|TRBJ2-3|TRBV28
TGTGCCAGCAGTTCCCAGATAGTCCAAAGCGGCACTAGGGAGGGGACAGATACGCAGTATTTT
CASSSQIVQSGTREGTDTQYF
>NA|NA|TRBJ2-2|TRBV19
TGTGCCAGTAGTATCATTAATACCGGGGAGCTGTTTTTT
CASSIINTGELFF
>NA|NA|TRBJ1-2|TRBV30
TGTGCCTGGAGCCCAGGGACAAACTATGGCTACACCTTC
CAWSPGTNYGYTF
>NA|once|TRBJ2-5|TRBV19
TGTGCCAGTAGTATATTAGCCTCTGGGGAGGAGACCCAGTACTTC
CASSILASGEETQYF
>TRBD1|NA|TRBJ2-5|TRBV5-5
TGTGCCAGCAGCCAGCTAGACAGGGGCCAAGAGACCCAGTACTTC
CASSQLDRGQETQYF
>TRBD1|NA|TRBJ2-7|TRBV30
TGTGCCTGGAGAAAGTTTGGACAGGTCTACGAGCAGTACTTC
CAWRKFGQVYEQYF
>TRBD1|NA|TRBJ1-1|TRBV2
TGTGCCAGCAGAGACCAGCATGACAGGGGATGGTACACTGAAGCTTTCTTT
CASRDQHDRGWYTEAFF
>NA|NA|TRBJ1-3|TRBV7-9
TGTGCCAGCACCCCTCAGGGGTCCGGAAACACCATATATTTT
CASTPQGSGNTIYF
>NA|NA|TRBJ2-7|TRBV5-6
TGTGCCAGCAGCTTGCCAGGGTCATTCGAGCAGTACTTC
CASSLPGSFEQYF
>TRBD1|once|TRBJ1-2|TRBV5-5
TGTGCCAGCAGCCCCGGACAGGGGGCGATTGTTGGTGGCTACACCTTC
CASSPGQGAIVGGYTF
>NA|NA|TRBJ1-5|TRBV27
TGTGCCAGCGCAGGGATAAGTAATCAGCCCCAGCATTTT
CASAGISNQPQHF
>TRBD2|NA|TRBJ2-5|TRBV2
TGTGCCAAGGGGTCGGCTAGCGGGAGCCCGGAGACCCAGTACTTC
CAKGSASGSPETQYF
>NA|once|TRBJ2-7|TRBV7-2
TGTGCCAGCAGCTATATGGGGGGTAGCGGTCGCTCCTACGAGCAGTACTTC
CASSYMGGSGRSYEQYF